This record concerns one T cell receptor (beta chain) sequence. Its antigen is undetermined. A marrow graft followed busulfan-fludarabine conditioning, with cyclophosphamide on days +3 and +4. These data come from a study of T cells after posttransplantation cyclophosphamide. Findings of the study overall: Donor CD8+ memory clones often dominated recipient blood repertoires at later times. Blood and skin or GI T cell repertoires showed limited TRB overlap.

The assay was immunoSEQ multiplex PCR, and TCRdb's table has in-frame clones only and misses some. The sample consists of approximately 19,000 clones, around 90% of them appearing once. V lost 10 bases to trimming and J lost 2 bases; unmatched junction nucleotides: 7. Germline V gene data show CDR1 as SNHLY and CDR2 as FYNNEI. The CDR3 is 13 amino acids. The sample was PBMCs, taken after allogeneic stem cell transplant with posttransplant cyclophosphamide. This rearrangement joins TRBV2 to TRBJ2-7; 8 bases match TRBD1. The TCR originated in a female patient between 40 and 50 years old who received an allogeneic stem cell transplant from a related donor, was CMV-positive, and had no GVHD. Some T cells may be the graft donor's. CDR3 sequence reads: CATLPGQAYEQYF. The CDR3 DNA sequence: TGTGCCACCTTACCGGGACAGGCCTACGAGCAGTACTTC.